This T cell receptor beta chain appears in the sequencing data of a study of T cells in Graves' hyperthyroidism and ophthalmopathy (dated by TCRdb to the late 2010s). Regarding the research as a whole: Peripheral blood samples were taken at the time of initial diagnosis, prior to any treatment. Whether ophthalmopathy could be predicted prospectively was tested in an independent validation cohort made up of under 20 hyperthyroidism patients plus 17 patients who later progressed to ophthalmopathy. A discovery cohort of approximately 97 patients, approximately 45 with Graves' ophthalmopathy and over 55 with stable Graves' hyperthyroidism, was used to find distinguishing TCR V-J signatures. Following sampling, methimazole starting at 30 mg daily was given to hyperthyroidism patients, and high-dose intravenous methylprednisolone was given to ophthalmopathy patients. Thyroid tissue and blood T-cell repertoires from several Graves' hyperthyroidism patients were also compared in the study. The 100 discovery patients were randomly split 7:3 into training and test sets. According to the paper, TCR Vbeta CDR3 sequencing was carried out on 135 peripheral blood samples, which came from fewer than 50 ophthalmopathy, around 74 hyperthyroidism and approximately 17 progressor patients. The investigation overall reported the following: A 13 V-J signature model separated ophthalmopathy from stable hyperthyroidism, with just over 85% sensitivity and about 81% specificity in cross-validation and 80%/75% in testing. During validation, the model predicted progression to ophthalmopathy a median of roughly six months ahead of onset, with around 70% sensitivity and roughly 72% specificity. Blood samples also contained most of the expanded thyroid clonotypes (frequency above 0.001), which suggests that blood repertoires may reflect thyroid immune responses. Sample size was not statistically predetermined, and blinding of investigators to group allocation was not performed.

The TCR beta CDR3 regions were amplified from RNA transcripts. A first-round RT-PCR of the TCR CDR3 used the HTBI primer set with the Qiagen OneStep RT-PCR kit. Libraries were constructed in a second round of multiplex PCR, after which size selection and purification were performed. Sequencing of the libraries was done on an Illumina HiSeq2000 using paired-end 100 bp reads. The published analysis was carried out like this. SOAPnuke was used to process the raw data, removing reads that contained adapters or uncalled bases, had a mean Phred below 15, or lacked an exact match to the constant primer or identifier. High-quality paired reads were merged using COPE v1.2.5, and each unique nucleotide sequence was defined as a clonotype. MiTCR v1.1 was used to align clonotypes to the IMGT TRBV, TRBD and TRBJ reference segments. Analysis was restricted to V-J combinations with a frequency above 0.0001, which covered roughly 99% of repertoires. A TCS score was defined as the ratio between F50 (clonal expansion) and ExV (chaos), using BLOSUM62-based TCRdist between CDR3 peptides within each V-J. Welch's t-statistics and random forest reduced fewer than 600 V-J features to roughly 13, which were used in a naive Bayes classifier (R e1071). The similarity between thyroid and blood repertoires was quantified using the Morisita-Horn index. In TCRdb, the public reads were trimmed at Q25 with fastp and aligned with MiXCR, with productive beta chains retained. Duplicate CDR3 protein sequences are folded into a single record with the most common DNA and genes. V and J calls and clone size were set by TCRdb, not the authors. The table for this sample lists roughly 800,000 distinct CDR3 sequences; roughly 40% of them were counted only once. The ten largest account for 8.9% of the sample.

This clonotype was found many times. The clone's antigen remains unknown. Base qualities are not at hand, and no much larger clone is one base apart. The trim is 6 bases for V and 7 bases for J, with a gap of 12 bases between the germline ends. The CDR3, from cysteine to phenylalanine, totals 12 residues. The read is trimmed to its CDR3 DNA, 36 bases read in frame from base 1. Stable Graves' hyperthyroidism was defined as the absence of progression to ophthalmopathy over 18 months of follow-up. Hyperthyroidism patients were newly diagnosed, had a disease duration of under 2 months, and were aged 18 to 65 years. Any patient with an uncontrolled infection, another autoimmune disease, pregnancy or lactation was excluded. Diagnoses were established on the basis of clinical symptoms, serum thyroxine and TRAb, thyroid ultrasound, and orbital computed tomography. Ficoll-Paque density gradient centrifugation was used to isolate PBMCs from around 10 ml of fresh peripheral blood. Total RNA was extracted with Trizol reagent, and quality was checked on an Agilent 2100 Bioanalyzer.

The chain is assembled from TRBV12-3 or TRBV12-4 and TRBJ1-1, with the D segment identity uncertain. This receptor was obtained from a man younger than 35 with Graves' hyperthyroidism. Sequenced input: blood. CDR3 loop: CASRSTVHEAFF. Here is the DNA: TGTGCCAGCAGGTCCACAGTACATGAAGCTTTCTTT.